The following is a T cell receptor (beta chain) sequence with its context. The source of the sample is a study of identical twins. TCRdb re-called the 5' RACE reads through MiXCR, storing one row per CDR3 protein. The data hold around 1.7 million distinct CDR3 sequences, with more than 30% observed a single time. The CDR3 loop spans 17 amino acids. The chain is built from TRBV21-1 and TRBJ1-6. TRBV21-1 is tagged as a pseudogene. The material sequenced was cord blood. The origin of this receptor is a newborn girl in good health. The CDR3 nucleotides read TGTGCCAGCAGCAAGAGGACAGGCAGCTCCTATAATTCACCCCTCCACTTT. Translation gives CASSKRTGSSYNSPLHF.